Sequencing of this T cell receptor (beta chain) was carried out in a study of metastatic and nonmetastatic thyroid tumors. Whole-study context: The comparison covered peripheral blood and tumor or nodule tissue in malignant and benign thyroid patients.

Per the study methods: The study built a papillary thyroid cancer distant-metastasis classifier from CDR3 differences across clinicopathological groups. TCRdb re-called clones from the PCR reads using MiXCR. In this record, the V and J calls reflect TCRdb's handling and not the investigators' own analysis. The profile covers tens of thousands of clones, with roughly 30% appearing a single time and 32% taken by the ten largest. The study, taken as a whole, reports: Malignant thyroid tumors reportedly exceeded benign nodules significantly in TCR beta diversity, with the difference appearing in blood and tumor.

Treatment of any kind had been given to no patient before thyroid surgery. This clone was counted at least ten times. Its specificity is unknown. Trimming stripped 3 bases from V and 7 bases from J, with 13 bases between. Germline V gene data show CDR1 as LGHNA and CDR2 as YSLEER. The CDR3 runs to 14 residues. The chain has TRBV4-3 and TRBJ2-1; D possibly corresponds to TRBD2 (5 bases). The sequencing input was blood. The sequence derives from a female donor with papillary thyroid cancer or a benign thyroid nodule (not recorded which). Some clones in this sample may be carry-over from other donors' samples. The CDR3 is CASSHLGALNEQFF. The CDR3 coding sequence is TGCGCCAGCAGCCATCTGGGAGCTCTTAATGAGCAGTTCTTC.